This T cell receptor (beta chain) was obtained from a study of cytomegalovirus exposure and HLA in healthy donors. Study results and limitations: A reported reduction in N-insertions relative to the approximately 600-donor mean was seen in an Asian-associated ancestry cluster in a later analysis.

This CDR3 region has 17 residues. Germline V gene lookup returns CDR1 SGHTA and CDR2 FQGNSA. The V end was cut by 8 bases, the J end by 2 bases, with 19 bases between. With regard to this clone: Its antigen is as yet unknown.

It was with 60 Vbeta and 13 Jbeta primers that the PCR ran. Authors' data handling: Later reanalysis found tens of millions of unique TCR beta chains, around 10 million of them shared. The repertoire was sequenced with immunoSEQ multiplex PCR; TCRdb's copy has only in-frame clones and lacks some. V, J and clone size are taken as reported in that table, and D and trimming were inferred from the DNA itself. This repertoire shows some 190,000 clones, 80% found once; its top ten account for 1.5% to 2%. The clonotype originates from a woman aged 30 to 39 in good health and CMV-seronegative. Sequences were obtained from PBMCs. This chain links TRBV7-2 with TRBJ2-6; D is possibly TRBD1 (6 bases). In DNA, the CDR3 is TGTGCCAGCGGACCCCGCCCAACAGGGACTGGGGCCAACGTCCTGACTTTC. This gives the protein CASGPRPTGTGANVLTF. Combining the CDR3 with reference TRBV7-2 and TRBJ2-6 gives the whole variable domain GAGVSQSPSNKVTEKGKDVELRCDPISGHTALYWYRQSLGQGLEFLIYFQGNSAPDKSGLPSDRFSAERTGGSVSTLTIQRTQQEDSAVYLCASGPRPTGTGANVLTFGAGSRLTVL.